This T cell receptor (beta chain) emerged from a study of technical replicates of blood from several donors (dated by TCRdb to about 2017). As concerns this clone: The antigen this receptor binds is unknown. No base qualities exist here, and no much larger clone lies one base off it.

The method was the immunoSEQ multiplex PCR assay. TCRdb carries this immuneACCESS record with in-frame sequences only. Its versions omit some clonotypes, under half of them owing to an unresolved V gene in the studies checked, with the rest unexplained. In this sample the table shows around 81,000 clones, roughly four fifths of which occur a single time. Approximately 3.5% of the sample is held by the ten biggest clonotypes. Per the germline V gene (reference sequence), SEHNR is the CDR1 and FQNEAQ is the CDR2. Including the terminal cysteine and phenylalanine, the CDR3 comprises 17 residues. Left in the record is the CDR3 DNA by itself, 51 bases read in frame from the first base. Trimming takes 1 base off V and 4 bases off J; junction bases not matched to a gene: 11.

The source of this sequence is a human donor in good health. Some clones in this sample may be carry-over from other donors' samples. This sequence uses TRBV7-9 and TRBJ2-5; TRBD1 matches 8 bases in the middle. Sequenced: PBMCs. Read as DNA, the sequence is TGTGCCAGCAGCTTAGATCAGGGGGCTTACTGGGGAGAGACCCAGTACTTC. Its protein reads: CASSLDQGAYWGETQYF.